Below are 19 T cell receptor beta chains sequenced from a single sample in a study of CD8+CD57+ T cells in acquired aplastic anemia. Genomic DNA constituted the template upon which TCR beta VDJ and CDR3 profiling was performed. From the reads, TCRdb called clonotypes with MiXCR, one entry per CDR3 protein. The repertoire holds around 200,000 distinct CDR3 sequences, with 48% as singletons. Patients chosen for sequencing had shown CD8+CD57+ cell expansion by flow cytometry. The sample taken for sequencing was sorted CD4+, CD8+, or CD8+CD57+ T cells (not recorded which) from PBMCs. The receptors here all came from a human donor with aplastic anemia.

In this sample, this clonotype turned up a few times. This may arise from a read error, as a much more abundant clone is one base away. This chain connects TRBV5-1 to TRBJ1-2, with D uncertain. The CDR3 length is 14 residues. Per the germline V gene, CDR1 is SGHRS and CDR2 is YFSETQ. The CDR3 is CASRLVVDNYGYTF. CDR3 in DNA: TGCGCCAGCCGCTTGGTCGTAGATAACTATGGCTACACCTTC.

The V call is TRBV29-1, the J call TRBJ2-1, with D possibly TRBD1 on 5 matching bases. CDR3 size: 14 residues. From germline, CDR1 is SQVTM and CDR2 ANQGSEA. The ends were cut back, 7 bases at V and 7 bases at J, with 20 bases in the middle. The CDR3 region is CSAVALDSGNEQFF. CDR3 DNA sequence: TGCAGCGCAGTGGCTCTCGACAGTGGAAATGAGCAGTTCTTC.

The chain joins TRBV12-3 or TRBV12-4 to TRBJ1-5; 7 bases are a match to TRBD1. The J segment lost 7 bases and the V segment lost 5 bases, leaving 5 bases of the junction unmatched. The CDR3 runs to 13 residues. The CDR3 region has the DNA TGTGCCAGCAGTCGGACAGGAGGCCAGCCCCAGCATTTT. As protein: CASSRTGGQPQHF.

The table lists this clonotype with many counts. J is TRBJ1-6 and V is TRBV30, with D possibly being TRBD1 (6 bases). The V end lost 4 bases, the J end lost 7 bases, and 17 bases lay between the germline ends. The CDR3 is 15 residues long. CDR1 and CDR2 (germline): GTSNPN, SVGIG (reference sequence). Here the CDR3 DNA reads TGTGCCTGGACGATAACGAAGGGGGGCAATTCACCCCTCCACTTT. Translating gives CAWTITKGGNSPLHF.

The sample holds many counts of this clonotype. This sequence joins TRBV20-1 and TRBJ2-3; 8 bases are shared with TRBD2. The CDR3 is 17 amino acids. V shed 5 bases, J shed 4 bases, and the junction held 17 bases outside the gene matches. Germline V gene sequence: CDR1 DFQATT, CDR2 SNEGSKA (reference sequence). This CDR3 is CSARLIAGGDFADTQYF. The CDR3 DNA sequence: TGCAGTGCTCGCCTTATTGCGGGGGGCGATTTCGCAGATACGCAGTATTTT.

In regard to this clonotype: A read error may be the cause here, since a much bigger clone is one base away. The V call is TRBV7-2, the J call TRBJ1-2; no reliable D call. Germline V gene sequence: CDR1 SGHTA, CDR2 FQGNSA. The CDR3 totals 12 residues. The CDR3 is CVSSSETPVVHF. The DNA of the CDR3 is TGTGTCAGCAGCTCAGAGACCCCGGTGGTGCATTTC.

The rearrangement links TRBV3-1 to TRBJ2-7; D call uncertain. Germline-derived CDR1 and CDR2 are LGHDT and YNNKEL (reference sequence). Trimming stripped 1 base from V and 7 bases from J, with 8 bases between. The CDR3 is 12 amino acids. This chain's CDR3 is CASSQVDGEQYF. As DNA, the CDR3 is TGTGCCAGCAGCCAAGTGGATGGAGAGCAGTACTTC.

As regards this clonotype: One end of the junction varies from germline; a read error may be responsible. CDR3 residues: CASGLPAASTDTQYF. The CDR3 DNA follows: TGTGCCAGCGGCTTACCGGCAGCCTCCACAGATACGCAGTATTTT. The V and J genes are TRBV11-1 and TRBJ2-3; no clear D. The CDR3 covers 15 residues. From germline, CDR1 is SGHAT and CDR2 FQDESV (reference sequence).

This clonotype has ten or more counts. This sequence joins TRBV20-1 and TRBJ2-1; the match to TRBD2 covers 7 bases. The CDR3 sequence is 16 residues long. The germline CDR1 and CDR2 sequences are DFQATT and SNEGSKA (reference sequence). The CDR3 here is CSPLWASGPSGNEQFF. As DNA, the CDR3 is TGCAGCCCTCTCTGGGCTAGCGGACCGTCTGGGAATGAGCAGTTCTTC.

A note on this clonotype: Given a much more abundant clone one base away, this may be a read error. The CDR3: CASSPLGGGGQPRHF. In DNA form, the CDR3 reads TGTGCCAGCAGTCCACTTGGCGGGGGAGGACAGCCCCGGCATTTT. The V and J genes are TRBV6-1 and TRBJ1-5; D might be TRBD1 (6 bases). CDR1 and CDR2 (germline): MNHNS, SASEGT. The CDR3 has 15 residues.

J is TRBJ2-2 and V is TRBV24-1; D unclear. The CDR3 has 14 amino acids. Germline V gives CDR1 KGHDR, CDR2 SFDVKD. V was trimmed by 5 bases and J by 4 bases, leaving 10 bases between them. Written as DNA, the CDR3 is TGTGCCACCAGTGTACTGGGTTCCACCGGGGAGCTGTTTTTT. Translation gives CATSVLGSTGELFF.

In this sample, this clonotype turned up once. The chain uses TRBV11-3 and TRBJ1-2, with unresolved D. Germline values: CDR1 SGHNT, CDR2 YENEEA. The CDR3 is 15 residues long. Deletions cut 5 bases from V and 4 bases from J, with 17 bases between. The CDR3 loop reads CASSALTDRGYGYTF. The CDR3 DNA reads TGTGCCAGCAGCGCATTGACTGATAGAGGCTATGGCTACACCTTC.

The V call is TRBV2, the J call TRBJ1-2; D not resolved. The CDR3 is 13 amino acids. V was trimmed by 5 bases and J by 4 bases, leaving 11 bases between them. CDR1 is SNHLY, CDR2 FYNNEI, per germline. CDR3 bases: TGTGCCAGCAGTATACAGCGGGCCTATGGCTACACCTTC. Amino acids: CASSIQRAYGYTF.

This clonotype was detected many times. One end of the junction varies from germline; a read error may be responsible. This sequence joins TRBV20-1 and TRBJ2-7, with 10 bases aligning to TRBD2. Germline assignment: CDR1 DFQATT and CDR2 SNEGSKA (reference sequence). The CDR3 runs 14 residues. The CDR3 sequence is CSATRSGGAYEQYF. CDR3 nucleotides: TGCAGTGCTACCCGAAGCGGGGGGGCCTACGAGCAATACTTC.

This clonotype was picked up many times. V and J are TRBV5-6 and TRBJ2-3; the match to TRBD2 covers 16 bases. From germline, CDR1 is SGHDT and CDR2 YYEEEE. The CDR3 spans 15 residues. Unmatched junction bases numbered 5, after V lost 9 bases and J lost 4 bases. This CDR3 is CATGTSGRGPDTQYF. CDR3 nucleotides: TGTGCCACCGGGACTAGCGGGAGGGGTCCAGATACGCAGTATTTT.

The rearrangement links TRBV7-9 to TRBJ1-1, with 8 bases identical to TRBD1. The germline V gene encodes CDR1 SEHNR and CDR2 FQNEAQ (reference sequence). This CDR3 has 14 amino acids. V lost 4 bases, J lost 1 base, and 2 bases stayed unmatched. CDR3 bases: TGTGCCAGCAGCTCGACAGGGGCGAACACTGAAGCTTTCTTT. It translates to CASSSTGANTEAFF.

The V and J genes are TRBV20-1 and TRBJ2-7, with D tentatively TRBD1 or TRBD2 (7 bases each). V was pared by 4 bases and J by 13 bases, with 35 bases between. CDR1 DFQATT and CDR2 SNEGSKA come from the germline V gene (reference sequence). The CDR3 spans 17 residues. As DNA, the CDR3 is TGCAGTGCTATCCGGACAGGCCATTCCGGTCCGAGACTAGCACTATACTTC. Translated: CSAIRTGHSGPRLALYF.

This clonotype occurred a few times. V usage is TRBV18 and J usage is TRBJ2-3; TRBD1 aligns across 9 bases. Germline CDR1 and CDR2: KGHSH and LQKENI. The CDR3 loop spans 16 amino acids. The trim removed 4 bases at V and 0 bases at J, leaving 5 bases unmatched. The CDR3 bases are TGTGCCAGCTCACTCCGGGGACAGGGAAGCACAGATACGCAGTATTTT. It encodes CASSLRGQGSTDTQYF.

This clonotype was seen ten or more times. This chain uses TRBV19 with TRBJ2-1, with a tentative D call TRBD1 (7 bases). The CDR3 extends over 12 amino acids. Germline assignment: CDR1 LNHDA and CDR2 SQIVND (reference sequence). V lost 5 bases to trimming and J lost 9 bases, with 11 bases between them. The CDR3 region is CASSFQGGEQFF. The CDR3, as DNA: TGTGCCAGTAGTTTCCAGGGGGGTGAGCAGTTCTTC. The full variable domain, its missing parts supplied by reference TRBV19 and TRBJ2-1, is DGGITQSPKYLFRKEGQNVTLSCEQNLNHDAMYWYRQDPGQGLRLIYYSQIVNDFQKGDIAEGYSVSREKKESFPLTVTSAQKNPTAFYLCASSFQGGEQFFGPGTRLTVL.